The rows below give T cell receptor beta chains drawn from one sample of a study of human T cells and chemical hapten exposure. Via MiXCR, TCRdb re-called the RACE reads, giving one row per CDR3 protein. Seen here are under 300,000 distinct CDR3 sequences, roughly 7.7% observed once, and the top ten hold 1.2%. The sample here was whole blood, taken in connection with sensitization to the hapten diphenylcyclopropenone (DPC). Source of these receptors: a young man with alopecia areata. Some clones in this sample may be carry-over from other donors' samples. Both conserved end residues are part of each CDR3. The order of the fields is D gene, J gene, V gene, CDR3 protein. A D gene is named only where the DNA matches it firmly.

D gene: NA
J gene: TRBJ1-2
V gene: TRBV7-2
CDR3 protein: CASSLDGADYGYTF

D gene: NA
J gene: TRBJ1-2
V gene: TRBV6-2/TRBV6-3
CDR3 protein: CASSPGPEIYTF

D gene: NA
J gene: TRBJ1-6
V gene: TRBV2
CDR3 protein: CASREALRSPLHF

D gene: TRBD1
J gene: TRBJ2-1
V gene: TRBV4-1
CDR3 protein: CASSQERGAGTGSYNEQFF

D gene: NA
J gene: TRBJ1-2
V gene: TRBV2
CDR3 protein: CASSPTFNYGYTF

D gene: NA
J gene: TRBJ2-2
V gene: TRBV7-8
CDR3 protein: CASSLLRTTNTGELFF

D gene: NA
J gene: TRBJ1-3
V gene: TRBV7-2
CDR3 protein: CASSPGQFRNTIYF

D gene: TRBD2
J gene: TRBJ2-7
V gene: TRBV18
CDR3 protein: CASSPGGGNEQYF

D gene: TRBD2
J gene: TRBJ2-1
V gene: TRBV28
CDR3 protein: CASSFQRTRVGNEQFF

D gene: NA
J gene: TRBJ2-7
V gene: TRBV20-1
CDR3 protein: CSGDSESSYEQYF

D gene: NA
J gene: TRBJ2-3
V gene: TRBV20-1
CDR3 protein: CSARVPALDTQYF

D gene: NA
J gene: TRBJ1-6
V gene: TRBV6-5
CDR3 protein: CASSYSGVSPLHF

D gene: NA
J gene: TRBJ2-7
V gene: TRBV7-2
CDR3 protein: CASSLVGGSSYEQYF

D gene: NA
J gene: TRBJ1-2
V gene: TRBV6-2/TRBV6-3
CDR3 protein: CASSYDPMGLVDVGYTF

D gene: NA
J gene: TRBJ1-2
V gene: TRBV10-3
CDR3 protein: CATHEGNYGYTF

D gene: NA
J gene: TRBJ2-5
V gene: TRBV6-5
CDR3 protein: CASSYSAPQETQYF

D gene: NA
J gene: TRBJ2-1
V gene: TRBV29-1
CDR3 protein: CSVVLGGLLNEQFF

D gene: NA
J gene: TRBJ1-6
V gene: TRBV20-1
CDR3 protein: CSARERAAQGKSPLHF

D gene: NA
J gene: TRBJ2-7
V gene: TRBV9
CDR3 protein: CASSVNRDNPYEQYF

D gene: NA
J gene: TRBJ1-1
V gene: TRBV6-6
CDR3 protein: CASSYSDTEAFF